Listed here are 20 T cell receptor beta chains from one sample, sequenced in a study of T cells expressing NK-cell markers. Reprocessing the 5' RACE reads, TCRdb reports a single entry for every CDR3 protein and omits DNA. This specimen shows a few hundred thousand distinct CDR3 sequences; the ten leading clones hold approximately 3.5%. The specimen sequenced was blood T cells: a sorted CD56 or NKG2C T cell subset, CD4+ or CD8+ T cells, or bulk PBMC T cells (not recorded which). All receptors derive from a man between 18 and 35 years old in good health.

The chain recombines TRBV6-2 or TRBV6-3 with TRBJ1-5; TCRdb selects TRBD1, and the lack of DNA leaves this call unchecked. Germline CDR1 reads MNHEY; CDR2 reads SVGEGT. The CDR3 has 13 residues. The CDR3 sequence is CASSYQGQQPQHF.

V gene TRBV20-1 combines with J gene TRBJ2-3; absent DNA, TCRdb's TRBD2 call cannot be checked. CDR3 size: 15 residues. Germline V gene data show CDR1 as DFQATT and CDR2 as SNEGSKA (reference sequence). This CDR3 is CSAIDFGRGTDTQYF.

The chain is built from TRBV29-1 and TRBJ2-6. Germline CDR1 reads SQVTM; CDR2 reads ANQGSEA. This CDR3 comprises 16 residues. The chain's CDR3 is CSVQFYRRSGANVLTF.

The V call is TRBV19, the J call TRBJ2-1; TCRdb proposes TRBD2, but this gene call is untestable without DNA. The CDR3 extends over 16 amino acids. In germline, CDR1 is LNHDA, CDR2 SQIVND (reference sequence). CDR3 sequence: CASRGSEGSSYNEQFF.

The chain carries TRBV18 and TRBJ1-1. The CDR3 is made up of 16 amino acids. CDR1 KGHSH and CDR2 LQKENI come from the germline V gene. The chain's CDR3 is CASSPLAAGTNTEAFF.

This sequence joins TRBV4-1 and TRBJ2-3; TCRdb returns TRBD2, unconfirmable since there is no DNA. This CDR3 has 16 residues. Germline CDR1 is MGHRA and CDR2 is YSYEKL. CDR3 in amino acids: CASSQDGGSNADTQYF.

The V and J genes are TRBV6-2 or TRBV6-3 and TRBJ1-5; TCRdb reports TRBD1, a call that lacks DNA to check it against. This CDR3 spans 14 amino acids. Germline CDR1 MNHEY, CDR2 SVGEGT. The CDR3 loop is CASSWGTGNQPQHF.

V is TRBV20-1 and J is TRBJ1-2; the TCRdb call, TRBD1, lacks DNA for checking. Germline CDR1 reads DFQATT; CDR2 reads SNEGSKA (reference sequence). The length of the CDR3 is 12 residues. CDR3 region: CSASGQVVGYTF.

The gene calls are TRBV29-1 and TRBJ2-7; TCRdb designates TRBD2, a call that cannot be tested without DNA. There are 15 residues in the CDR3. From germline, CDR1 is SQVTM and CDR2 ANQGSEA. CDR3 region: CSVIPLAGGPLEQYF.

V usage is TRBV5-1 and J usage is TRBJ2-5; TCRdb's D gene call, TRBD1, goes unchecked for lack of DNA. CDR3 length: 14 amino acids. Germline assignment: CDR1 SGHRS and CDR2 YFSETQ. CDR3 region: CASSPPGRGETQYF.

The V call is TRBV27, the J call TRBJ2-3; the D gene TCRdb calls, TRBD1, cannot be checked with no DNA. The CDR3 is 15 residues long. Per germline, CDR1 MNHEY and CDR2 SMNVEV (reference sequence). This chain's CDR3 is CASPGRSIPTDTQYF.

The rearrangement links TRBV6-2 or TRBV6-3 to TRBJ2-5; as DNA is missing, the TRBD1 call by TCRdb cannot be tested. The length of the CDR3 is 17 residues. CDR1 and CDR2 (germline): MNHEY, SVGEGT. CDR3 in amino acids: CASSSRPRTGRPETQYF.

The chain links TRBV7-6 to TRBJ2-3; the D call from TCRdb, TRBD2, cannot be confirmed without DNA. This CDR3 has 14 residues. Germline V gives CDR1 SGHVS, CDR2 FNYEAQ. The CDR3 region is CASSGRSTTDTQYF. Based on the CDR3 plus reference TRBV7-6 and TRBJ2-3, the full variable domain is GAGVSQSPRYKVTKRGQDVALRCDPISGHVSLYWYRQALGQGPEFLTYFNYEAQQDKSGLPNDRFSAERPEGSISTLTIQRTEQRDSAMYRCASSGRSTTDTQYFGPGTRLTVL.

The chain links TRBV2 to TRBJ2-2; checking the TCRdb D call of TRBD1 is not possible without DNA. The CDR3 is made up of 14 amino acids. The germline gives CDR1 SNHLY, CDR2 FYNNEI. The CDR3 sequence: CASEGQGVGGELFF.

The rearrangement links TRBV5-8 to TRBJ2-1; with no DNA, the TCRdb D assignment of TRBD2 cannot be verified. Germline CDR1 and CDR2: SGHTS and YDEGEE. This CDR3 contains 12 residues. The CDR3 spells CASSYWTGEQFF.

The J gene is TRBJ1-4, the V gene TRBV4-1. The germline CDR1 and CDR2 sequences are MGHRA and YSYEKL. The CDR3 is 13 amino acids. The CDR3: CASRGTANEKLFF.

The chain couples TRBV20-1 to TRBJ2-3; the D gene TCRdb calls, TRBD1, cannot be checked with no DNA. Germline V CDR1 and CDR2: DFQATT, SNEGSKA (reference sequence). The CDR3 spans 14 residues. This chain's CDR3 is CSARAGSVDHGQYF.

The J gene is TRBJ1-2, the V gene TRBV27; as DNA is missing, the TRBD1 call by TCRdb cannot be tested. From germline, CDR1 is MNHEY and CDR2 SMNVEV (reference sequence). This CDR3 spans 13 amino acids. CDR3 region: CASSAFRGYGYTF.

V and J are TRBV12-3 or TRBV12-4 and TRBJ2-1; TCRdb gives TRBD1 as the D gene, but with no DNA this cannot be confirmed. This CDR3 region has 14 residues. CDR3 protein: CASSFVSTYNEQFF.

This chain's CDR3 is CASSLGAGGQNIQYF. This chain uses TRBV4-3 with TRBJ2-4; TCRdb names TRBD2, which stays unverified in the absence of DNA. CDR3 length equals 15 residues. CDR1 and CDR2 from the germline V gene are LGHNA and YSLEER.